This TCR beta chain was sequenced in a study of cytomegalovirus exposure and HLA in healthy donors. Trimming left V 5 bases short and J 0 bases short, with 25 bases between. Germline values: CDR1 MNHGY, CDR2 SAAAGT. The CDR3 covers 20 residues. Broader study findings: A prior analysis recorded that most TCR beta V segments were productive about 87% or about 30% of the time.

PCR employed 60 Vbeta and 13 Jbeta primers. The assay was immunoSEQ multiplex PCR, and TCRdb's table has in-frame clones only and misses some. Here the sample spans around 190,000 clones, over 60% being singletons. This clone was picked up a small number of times. Its target is unknown. The receptor's source is a man under 40 in good health and CMV-seropositive. This rearrangement joins TRBV6-8 to TRBJ2-2; possible D gene TRBD2, 7 bases. The sequencing sample was made of PBMCs. The CDR3 region has the DNA TGTGCCAGCAGTAATCCGGCTCGGGGGCGGGGGCTGCCGAACACCGGGGAGCTGTTTTTT. Translated, it gives CASSNPARGRGLPNTGELFF.